Presented here are 5 T cell receptor beta chains from one specimen sequenced in a study of cytotoxic CD8 clonotypes in ibrutinib-treated CLL. The data were produced by immunoSEQ multiplex PCR, yet TCRdb's version contains in-frame clones alone and is incomplete. The data show some 50,000 clones, under 75% seen once. The sequences come from PBMCs, collected after 12 months of ibrutinib treatment. The receptor set was obtained from a human donor with chronic lymphocytic leukemia.

CDR3 nucleotide sequence: TGTGCCAGCAGCGTTGACAGGGGTGGGGAGACCCAGTACTTC. Protein sequence: CASSVDRGGETQYF. The chain combines TRBV9 with TRBJ2-5, with 8 bases lining up with TRBD1. Unmatched junction bases numbered 5, after V lost 2 bases and J lost 5 bases. CDR1 and CDR2 from the germline V gene are SGDLS and YYNGEE. The CDR3 has 14 amino acids.

This clone was seen more than once but under ten times. In DNA, the CDR3 is TGTGCCAGCAGCTCTCCGTACAGACTAGCGGGGGGCAACACCGGGGAGCTGTTTTTT. Residues: CASSSPYRLAGGNTGELFF. V gene TRBV7-9 combines with J gene TRBJ2-2, with TRBD2 matching over 13 bases. Germline V gene sequence: CDR1 SEHNR, CDR2 FQNEAQ (reference sequence). This CDR3 is 19 amino acids long. Trimming took 4 bases from V and 2 from J; bases not matched to a gene: 10.

Here the CDR3 reads CASSSTGGADQPQHF. The CDR3 DNA is TGTGCCAGCAGTTCCACAGGGGGCGCCGATCAGCCCCAGCATTTT. J is TRBJ1-5 and V is TRBV6-4, with TRBD1 identical over 9 bases. With V trimmed by 5 bases and J by 5 bases, 7 bases remained unmatched. Looked up from germline, CDR1 is MRHNA and CDR2 is SNTAGT. CDR3 length: 15 amino acids.

The rearrangement links TRBV19 to TRBJ1-1; tentatively, D is TRBD1 (6 bases). The CDR3 spans 13 residues. Deletions cut 9 bases from V and 5 bases from J, with 16 bases between. From germline, CDR1 is LNHDA and CDR2 SQIVND (reference sequence). CDR3 DNA: TGTGCCAGCAACATAGGGGGTCGGACTGAAGCTTTCTTT. Translated, it gives CASNIGGRTEAFF. Full variable domain (remainder filled in from reference TRBV19 and TRBJ1-1): DGGITQSPKYLFRKEGQNVTLSCEQNLNHDAMYWYRQDPGQGLRLIYYSQIVNDFQKGDIAEGYSVSREKKESFPLTVTSAQKNPTAFYLCASNIGGRTEAFFGQGTRLTVV.

This clone was found a few times. The chain links TRBV5-7 to TRBJ2-5; TRBD1 aligns across 8 bases. TRBV5-7 is an open reading frame, and its role is uncertain. Trimming at V came to 0 bases and at J to 3 bases, leaving 7 bases not matched to a gene. There are 16 residues in the CDR3. The CDR3 bases are TGTGCCAGCAGCTTGGCTACAAGGACAGGGAAAGAGACCCAGTACTTC. It is translated as CASSLATRTGKETQYF.